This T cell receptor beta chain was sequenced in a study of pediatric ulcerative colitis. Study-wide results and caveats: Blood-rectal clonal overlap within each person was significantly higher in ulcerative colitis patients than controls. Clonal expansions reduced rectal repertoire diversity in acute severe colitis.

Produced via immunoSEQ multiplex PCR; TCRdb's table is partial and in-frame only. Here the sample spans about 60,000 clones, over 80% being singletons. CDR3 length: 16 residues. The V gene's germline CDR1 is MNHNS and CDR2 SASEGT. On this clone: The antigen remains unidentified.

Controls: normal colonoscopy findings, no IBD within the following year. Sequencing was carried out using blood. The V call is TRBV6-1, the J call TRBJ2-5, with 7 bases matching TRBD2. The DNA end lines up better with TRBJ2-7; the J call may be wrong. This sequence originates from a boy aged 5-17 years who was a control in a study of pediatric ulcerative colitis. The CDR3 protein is CASSENGLGASYEQYF. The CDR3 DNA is TGTGCCAGCAGTGAAAACGGACTAGGGGCCTCCTACGAGCAGTACTTC.